The clone carrying this T cell receptor (beta chain) showed up just once. This record comes from a study of blood T cell repertoires in COVID-19. Study context: COVID-19 samples, acute and convalescent, were from the United States, Italy and Spain.

Trimming stripped 3 bases from V and 2 bases from J, with 15 bases between. Germline CDR1 and CDR2: SGHRS and YFSETQ. The CDR3 consists of 16 residues. Profiled with immunoSEQ multiplex PCR; TCRdb holds only in-frame clones, not every one. Among a few hundred thousand clones listed, 86% were seen once. The chain combines TRBV5-1 with TRBJ2-1; a possible D gene is TRBD2 (6 bases). Sequenced sample: peripheral blood. The clonotype comes from a middle-aged man who had recovered from COVID-19. The CDR3 nucleotides are TGCGCCAGCAGCTCCGTCGGGGCGGGAACCTACAATGAGCAGTTCTTC. Protein sequence: CASSSVGAGTYNEQFF.